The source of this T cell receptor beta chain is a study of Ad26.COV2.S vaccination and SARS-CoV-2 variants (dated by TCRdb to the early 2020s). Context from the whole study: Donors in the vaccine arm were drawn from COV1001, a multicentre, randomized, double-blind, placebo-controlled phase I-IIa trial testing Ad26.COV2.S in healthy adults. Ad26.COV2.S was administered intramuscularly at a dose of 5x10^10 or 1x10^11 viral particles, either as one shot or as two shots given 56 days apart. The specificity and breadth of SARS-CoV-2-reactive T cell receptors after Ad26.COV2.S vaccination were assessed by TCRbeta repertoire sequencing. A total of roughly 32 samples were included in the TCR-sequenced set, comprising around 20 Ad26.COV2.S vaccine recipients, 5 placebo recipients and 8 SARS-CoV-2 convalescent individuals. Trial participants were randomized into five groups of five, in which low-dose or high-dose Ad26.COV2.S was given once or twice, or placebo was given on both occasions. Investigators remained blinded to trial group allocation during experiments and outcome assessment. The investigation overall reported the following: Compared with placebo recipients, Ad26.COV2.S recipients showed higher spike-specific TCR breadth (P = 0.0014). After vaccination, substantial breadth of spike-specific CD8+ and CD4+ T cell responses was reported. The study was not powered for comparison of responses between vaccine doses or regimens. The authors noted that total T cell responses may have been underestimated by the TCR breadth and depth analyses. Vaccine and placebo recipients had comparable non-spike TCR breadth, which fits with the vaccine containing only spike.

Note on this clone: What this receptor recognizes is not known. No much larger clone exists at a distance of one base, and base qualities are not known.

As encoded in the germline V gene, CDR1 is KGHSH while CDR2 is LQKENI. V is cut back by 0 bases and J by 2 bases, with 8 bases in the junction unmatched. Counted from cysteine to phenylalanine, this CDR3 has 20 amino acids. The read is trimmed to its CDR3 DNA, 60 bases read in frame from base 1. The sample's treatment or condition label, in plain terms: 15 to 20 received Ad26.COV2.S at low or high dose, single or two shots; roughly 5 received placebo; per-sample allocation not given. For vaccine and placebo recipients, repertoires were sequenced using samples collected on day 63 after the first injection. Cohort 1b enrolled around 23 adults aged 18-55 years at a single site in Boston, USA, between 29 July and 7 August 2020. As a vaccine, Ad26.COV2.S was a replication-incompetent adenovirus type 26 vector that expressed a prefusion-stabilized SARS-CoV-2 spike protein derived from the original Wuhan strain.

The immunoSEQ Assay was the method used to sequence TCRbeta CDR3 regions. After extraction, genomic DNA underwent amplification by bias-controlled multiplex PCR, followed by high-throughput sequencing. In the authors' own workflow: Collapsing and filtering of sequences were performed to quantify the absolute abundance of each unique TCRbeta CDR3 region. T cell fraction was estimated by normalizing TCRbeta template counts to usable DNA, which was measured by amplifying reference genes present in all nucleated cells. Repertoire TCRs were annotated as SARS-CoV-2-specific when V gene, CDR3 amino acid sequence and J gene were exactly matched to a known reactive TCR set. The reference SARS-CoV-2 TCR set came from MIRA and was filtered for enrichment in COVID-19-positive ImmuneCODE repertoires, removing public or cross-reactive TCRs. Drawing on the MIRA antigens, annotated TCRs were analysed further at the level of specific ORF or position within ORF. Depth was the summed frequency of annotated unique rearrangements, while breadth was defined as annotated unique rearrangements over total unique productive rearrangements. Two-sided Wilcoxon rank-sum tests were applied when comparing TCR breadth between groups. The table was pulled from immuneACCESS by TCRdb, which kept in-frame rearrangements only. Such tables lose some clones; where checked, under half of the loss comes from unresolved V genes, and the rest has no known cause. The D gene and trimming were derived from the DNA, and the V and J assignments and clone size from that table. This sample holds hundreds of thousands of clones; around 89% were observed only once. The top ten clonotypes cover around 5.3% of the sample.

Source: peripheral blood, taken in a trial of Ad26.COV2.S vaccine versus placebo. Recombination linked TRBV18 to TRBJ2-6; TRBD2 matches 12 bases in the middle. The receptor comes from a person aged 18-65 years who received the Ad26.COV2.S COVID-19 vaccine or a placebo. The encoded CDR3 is CASSPPLGLAGGPGANVLTF. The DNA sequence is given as TGTGCCAGCTCACCACCGCTCGGCCTAGCGGGAGGGCCTGGGGCCAACGTCCTGACTTTC.